This T cell receptor (beta chain) originates from a study of T cell changes during pregnancy in multiple sclerosis. Sequencing was performed with immunoSEQ multiplex PCR; in TCRdb, only in-frame clones are kept and a portion is missing. The table records tens of thousands of clones, 85% to 95% of them present only once. This TCR was recovered from a female donor with multiple sclerosis, enrolled in a pregnancy study. Source: CD4+ T cells from peripheral blood mononuclear cells, taken before pregnancy.

The CDR3 protein is CASGLLFSREGTGELFF. The CDR3 bases are TGTGCTAGTGGTTTGCTGTTCTCCCGAGAGGGCACCGGGGAGCTGTTTTTT. The gene calls are TRBV12-5 and TRBJ2-2; D is possibly TRBD2 (5 bases). V dropped 2 bases and J dropped 4 bases, with 17 bases sitting between them. This CDR3 contains 17 residues. Germline assignment: CDR1 LGHNT and CDR2 FRNRAP.